This entry lists 13 T cell receptor beta chains sequenced from one sample in a study of blood T cell repertoires in COVID-19 (dated by TCRdb to about 2020). Libraries were constructed by the immunoSEQ multiplex PCR assay. This immuneACCESS table, as held by TCRdb, lists in-frame sequences with V and J called but not all clones. Of the missing ones, under half trace to an unresolved V gene in checked studies; the others have no known cause. In all, the sample holds some 340,000 clones, and around 85% of those were seen once. 3.6% of the sample is taken by the ten largest. Sequenced: peripheral blood. These receptors all stem from a woman aged 18-29 years with acute or convalescent COVID-19.

The V and J genes are TRBV5-4 and TRBJ2-7; no reliable D call. Between the trimmed V and J ends, which lost 4 bases and 6 bases, there was a span of 11 bases. The CDR3 consists of 12 residues. Germline V CDR1 and CDR2: SGHNT, YYREEE (reference sequence). For the CDR3, the DNA is TGTGCCAGCAGCCCTTCACCGGGCGAGCAGTACTTC. It encodes CASSPSPGEQYF.

The V call is TRBV30, the J call TRBJ2-1; 8 bases are a match to TRBD2. This CDR3 has 15 residues. Looked up from germline, CDR1 is GTSNPN and CDR2 is SVGIG (reference sequence). The V and J ends lost 4 bases and 7 bases, in that order; junction bases with no gene match: 12. Here the CDR3 reads CAWTKAGGTANEQFF. In DNA, the CDR3 is TGTGCCTGGACCAAGGCGGGGGGCACGGCGAATGAGCAGTTCTTC.

This chain connects TRBV10-3 to TRBJ1-5; the match to TRBD1 covers 10 bases. In germline, CDR1 is ENHRY, CDR2 SYGVKD. CDR3 length: 15 amino acids. The ends lost 5 bases at V and 5 bases at J; junction bases unmatched: 6. CDR3 in amino acids: CAISPTGGMDQPQHF. The CDR3 bases are TGTGCCATCAGTCCGACAGGGGGCATGGATCAGCCCCAGCATTTT.

The chain links TRBV5-1 to TRBJ1-3, with no clear D. Germline-derived CDR1 and CDR2 are SGHRS and YFSETQ. The V end lost 2 bases, the J end lost 3 bases, and 12 bases lay between the germline ends. This CDR3 spans 15 amino acids. CDR3: CASSLAQRDGNTIYF. Here the CDR3 DNA reads TGCGCCAGCAGCTTAGCTCAACGAGATGGAAACACCATATATTTT.

J is TRBJ1-5 and V is TRBV19; D is uncertain. Germline CDR1 LNHDA, CDR2 SQIVND (reference sequence). The CDR3 runs to 13 residues. CDR3 sequence (DNA): TGTGCTAGTGAGTCCTCGGGGAATCAGCCCCAGCATTTT. Its protein product is CASESSGNQPQHF.

The rearrangement links TRBV28 to TRBJ1-1, with 7 bases aligning to TRBD1. Germline loops: CDR1 MDHEN, CDR2 SYDVKM. Trimming cost V 4 bases and J 1 base; bases outside gene matches: 9. This CDR3 has 16 residues. This CDR3 reads CASSSRQGFGNTEAFF. The CDR3 DNA follows: TGTGCCAGCAGTTCTCGACAGGGATTTGGGAACACTGAAGCTTTCTTT.

In its sample, this clone was seen a few times. The chain employs TRBV30 and TRBJ2-1; D is unresolved. Germline CDR1 and CDR2: GTSNPN and SVGIG (reference sequence). V dropped 0 bases and J dropped 10 bases, with 10 bases sitting between them. The CDR3 covers 12 residues. The CDR3 region is CAWSVLPSEQFF. CDR3 DNA sequence: TGTGCCTGGAGTGTACTCCCAAGCGAGCAGTTCTTC.

This chain connects TRBV7-3 to TRBJ2-7; TRBD1 is a possible D gene (5 bases). This CDR3 contains 13 residues. Trimming left V 3 bases short and J 3 bases short, with 9 bases between. The germline V gene encodes CDR1 SGHTA and CDR2 FQGTGA. The CDR3 loop is CASSFGQNYEQYF. CDR3 nucleotide sequence: TGTGCCAGCAGCTTTGGACAAAACTACGAGCAGTACTTC.

This sequence joins TRBV7-9 and TRBJ1-1; the D is unclear. The V gene lost 8 bases and the J gene lost 0 bases, with 16 bases spanning the gap. CDR3 length: 15 amino acids. Germline V gene data show CDR1 as SEHNR and CDR2 as FQNEAQ (reference sequence). This CDR3 reads CASSFGRLLNTEAFF. The CDR3 DNA follows: TGTGCCAGCTCATTTGGGAGGCTACTGAACACTGAAGCTTTCTTT.

This clone has more than one count but fewer than ten. The chain carries TRBV24-1 and TRBJ2-3; 9 bases align to TRBD1. The CDR3 length is 16 residues. CDR1 is KGHDR and CDR2 is SFDVKD in the germline V gene. The V and J ends lost 3 bases and 4 bases, in that order; junction bases with no gene match: 7. The CDR3, as DNA: TGTGCCACCAGTGATCGAGGGACAGGGCGTGCAGATACGCAGTATTTT. Translation: CATSDRGTGRADTQYF.

This clone was detected ten times or more. V gene TRBV28 combines with J gene TRBJ2-2; no firm D call. Looked up from germline, CDR1 is MDHEN and CDR2 is SYDVKM. The CDR3 is 13 residues long. V lost 2 bases, J lost 6 bases, and 7 bases lay in between. DNA for the CDR3: TGTGCCAGCAGTTTAAATCATCCCGGGGAGCTGTTTTTT. Protein sequence: CASSLNHPGELFF.

The chain carries TRBV2 and TRBJ1-4, with a weak D call TRBD1 (5 bases). The CDR3 has 14 amino acids. Germline V lookup: CDR1 SNHLY, CDR2 FYNNEI. Deletions cut 9 bases from V and 6 bases from J, with 17 bases between. CDR3 in DNA: TGTGCCAGTTTGCAGAACTGGGGGGATGAAAAACTGTTTTTT. Its protein is CASLQNWGDEKLFF.

V is TRBV3-1 (or the pseudogene TRBV3-2) and J is TRBJ2-7; perhaps TRBD2 as D (6 bases). This CDR3 is built from 16 residues. Germline V gives CDR1 LGHDT, CDR2 YNNKEL (reference sequence). Trimming pared 0 bases from V and 2 bases from J, leaving 14 bases between. CDR3 amino acids: CASSQESWGLTYEQYF. CDR3 nucleotides: TGTGCCAGCAGCCAAGAGTCGTGGGGACTTACCTACGAGCAGTACTTC.